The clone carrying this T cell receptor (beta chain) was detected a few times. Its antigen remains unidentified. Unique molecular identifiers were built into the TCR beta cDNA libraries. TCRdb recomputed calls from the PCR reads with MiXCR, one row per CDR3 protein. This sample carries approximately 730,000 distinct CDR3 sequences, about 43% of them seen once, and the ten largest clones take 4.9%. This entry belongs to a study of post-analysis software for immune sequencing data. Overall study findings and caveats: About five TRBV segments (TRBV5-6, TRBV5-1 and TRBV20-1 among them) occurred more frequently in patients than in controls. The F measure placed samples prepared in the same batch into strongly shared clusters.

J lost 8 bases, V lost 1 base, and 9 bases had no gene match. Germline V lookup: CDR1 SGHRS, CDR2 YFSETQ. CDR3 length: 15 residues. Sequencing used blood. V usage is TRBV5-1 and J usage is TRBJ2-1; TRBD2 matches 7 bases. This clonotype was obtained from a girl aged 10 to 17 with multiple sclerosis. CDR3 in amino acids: CASSLLGGSGDEQFF. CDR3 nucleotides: TGCGCCAGCAGCTTGTTGGGCGGGAGTGGTGATGAGCAGTTCTTC. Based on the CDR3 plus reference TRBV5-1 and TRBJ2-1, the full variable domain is KAGVTQTPRYLIKTRGQQVTLSCSPISGHRSVSWYQQTPGQGLQFLFEYFSETQRNKGNFPGRFSGRQFSNSRSEMNVSTLELGDSALYLCASSLLGGSGDEQFFGPGTRLTVL.